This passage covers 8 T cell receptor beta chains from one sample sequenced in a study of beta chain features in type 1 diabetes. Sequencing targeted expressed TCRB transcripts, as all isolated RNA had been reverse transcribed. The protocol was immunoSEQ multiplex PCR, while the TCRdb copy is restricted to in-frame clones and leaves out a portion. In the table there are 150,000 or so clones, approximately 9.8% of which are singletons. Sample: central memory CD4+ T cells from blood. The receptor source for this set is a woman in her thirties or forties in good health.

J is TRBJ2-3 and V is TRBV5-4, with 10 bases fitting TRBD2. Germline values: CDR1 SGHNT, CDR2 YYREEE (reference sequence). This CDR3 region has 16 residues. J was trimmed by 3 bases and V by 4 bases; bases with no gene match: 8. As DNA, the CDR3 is TGTGCCAGCAGCCAGACGTTTAGCGGGGGGACAGATACGCAGTATTTT. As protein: CASSQTFSGGTDTQYF.

CDR3 nucleotides: TGTGCCAGCAGGTCCGGGACTAGCGGCTACAATGAGCAGTTCTTC. It codes for CASRSGTSGYNEQFF. The V and J genes are TRBV6-5 and TRBJ2-1, with 11 positions matching TRBD2. CDR1 MNHEY and CDR2 SVGAGI come from the germline V gene. V lost 6 bases to trimming and J lost 3 bases; unmatched junction nucleotides: 4. The CDR3 runs 15 residues.

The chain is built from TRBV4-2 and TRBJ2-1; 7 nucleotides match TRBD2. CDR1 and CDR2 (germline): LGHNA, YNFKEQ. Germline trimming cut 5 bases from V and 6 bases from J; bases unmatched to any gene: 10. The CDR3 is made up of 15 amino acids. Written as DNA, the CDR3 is TGTGCCAGCAGCTTGCCTAGCGGAGATGTCAATGAGCAGTTCTTC. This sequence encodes CASSLPSGDVNEQFF.

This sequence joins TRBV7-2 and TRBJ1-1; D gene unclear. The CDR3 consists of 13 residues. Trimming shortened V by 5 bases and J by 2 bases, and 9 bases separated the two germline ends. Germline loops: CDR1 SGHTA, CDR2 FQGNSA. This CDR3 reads CASSAQENTEAFF. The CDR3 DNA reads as TGTGCCAGCAGCGCCCAGGAAAACACTGAAGCTTTCTTT.

CDR3 nucleotide sequence: TGTGCCAGCAGCCCCTCGACTGGAACGCAAGAGACCCAGTACTTC. This sequence encodes CASSPSTGTQETQYF. The chain joins TRBV11-2 to TRBJ2-5; unclear D gene. V was cut by 5 bases and J by 2 bases, with 15 bases left in between. This CDR3 comprises 15 residues. Germline CDR1 reads SGHAT; CDR2 reads FQNNGV. Based on the CDR3 plus reference TRBV11-2 and TRBJ2-5, the full variable domain is EAGVAQSPRYKIIEKRQSVAFWCNPISGHATLYWYQQILGQGPKLLIQFQNNGVVDDSQLPKDRFSAERLKGVDSTLKIQPAKLEDSAVYLCASSPSTGTQETQYFGPGTRLLVL.

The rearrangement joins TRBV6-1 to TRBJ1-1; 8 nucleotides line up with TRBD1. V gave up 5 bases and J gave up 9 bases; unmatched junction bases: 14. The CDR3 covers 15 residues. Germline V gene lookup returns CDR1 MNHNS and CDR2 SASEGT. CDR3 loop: CASSNPGQGSQQAFF. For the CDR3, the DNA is TGTGCCAGCAGTAACCCTGGACAGGGCAGCCAGCAAGCTTTCTTT.

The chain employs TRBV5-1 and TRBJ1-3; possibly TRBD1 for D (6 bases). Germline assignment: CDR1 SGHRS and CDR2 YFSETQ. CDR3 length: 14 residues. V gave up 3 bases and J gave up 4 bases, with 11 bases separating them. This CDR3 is CASSSQGGGNTIYF. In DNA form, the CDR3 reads TGCGCCAGCAGCTCACAGGGCGGGGGAAACACCATATATTTT.

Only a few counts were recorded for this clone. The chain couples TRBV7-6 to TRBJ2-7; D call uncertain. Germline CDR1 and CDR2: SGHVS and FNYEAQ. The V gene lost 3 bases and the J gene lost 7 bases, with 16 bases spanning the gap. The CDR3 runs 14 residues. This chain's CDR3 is CASSLVTESREQYF. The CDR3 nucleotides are TGTGCCAGCAGCTTGGTTACGGAGAGTCGGGAGCAGTACTTC.